This T cell receptor (beta chain) was obtained from a study of blood T cell repertoires in COVID-19. Assay: immunoSEQ multiplex PCR; the TCRdb copy retains only in-frame clones and omits some. This table has a few hundred thousand clones, roughly 86% appearing once. This CDR3 comprises 14 residues. V gave up 6 bases and J gave up 1 base; unmatched junction bases: 4. In germline, CDR1 is KGHSH, CDR2 LQKENI. In regard to this clone: Other DNA variants within this sample encode the same CDR3.

This receptor was obtained from a man between 60 and 75 years old with acute or convalescent COVID-19. This rearrangement joins TRBV18 to TRBJ2-7; 9 nucleotides agree with TRBD1. Sequencing was performed on peripheral blood. The CDR3 coding sequence is TGTGCCAGCTCCCCTGACAGGGGGTCCTACGAGCAGTACTTC. Its translation is CASSPDRGSYEQYF.